This is a list of T cell receptor beta chains from one sample in a study of monozygotic twins with inflammatory bowel disease. TCRdb derives one entry per CDR3 protein from the 5' RACE reads, leaving out DNA. The sample includes 350,000 to 550,000 distinct CDR3 sequences. The sequenced material came from blood. These receptors were obtained from a human donor with ulcerative colitis or Crohn's disease, or a healthy co-twin of an affected twin (not recorded which). Both conserved end residues are part of each CDR3.

TRBV7-2	TRBJ2-3	CASSFRDTQYF
TRBV9	TRBJ1-4	CASALGTVANEKLFF
TRBV20-1	TRBJ2-2	CSARAGVGELFF
TRBV6-5	TRBJ1-5	CASSYTDRGGNQPQHF
TRBV18	TRBJ2-7	CASSPWGEENEQYF
TRBV15	TRBJ1-6	CATSMAGRNSPLHF
TRBV7-2	TRBJ1-2	CASSPGQSPGYGYTF
TRBV6-6	TRBJ1-2	CASSYGENYGYTF
TRBV5-1	TRBJ1-2	CASTLGSGIVGYTF
TRBV29-1	TRBJ1-2	CSANEGARSGYTF
TRBV5-1	TRBJ2-7	CASSPGQGIAYEQYF
TRBV7-2	TRBJ1-6	CASSKLGQRNSPLHF
TRBV7-9	TRBJ2-5	CASSFGGPGPQETQYF
TRBV7-9	TRBJ1-1	CASILPAGQAGTEAFF
TRBV9	TRBJ1-1	CASSSGQVPKAFF
TRBV6-1	TRBJ1-1	CASRRQSMNTEAFF
TRBV12-3/TRBV12-4	TRBJ2-3	CASTPDRVGTDTQYF
TRBV10-3	TRBJ2-3	CAISESGQPDTQYF
TRBV6-2/TRBV6-3	TRBJ2-7	CASSRTGITYEQYF
TRBV10-3	TRBJ2-7	CAIAGTGTYEQYF
TRBV6-2/TRBV6-3	TRBJ1-1	CASSFLTLTANTEAFF
TRBV7-9	TRBJ1-2	CASSSGAITFYGYTF